This TCR beta chain was sequenced for a study of cytomegalovirus exposure and HLA in healthy donors. Primers for the PCR totalled 60 Vbeta and 13 Jbeta. Profiled with immunoSEQ multiplex PCR; TCRdb holds only in-frame clones, not every one. The data hold some 80,000 clones, with around 81% observed a single time. CDR3 length: 15 amino acids. The germline gives CDR1 MDHEN, CDR2 SYDVKM. Trimming removed 2 bases at V and 6 bases at J, with 16 bases between. About this clone: Its antigen remains unidentified.

Study results and caveats: For most subjects, TCR beta sequences were reported to predict HLA-A and HLA-B alleles with accuracy.

This TCR was sampled from a middle-aged man in good health and CMV-seronegative. Sequenced material: PBMCs. This chain connects TRBV28 to TRBJ1-1, with a weak D call TRBD1 (5 bases). CDR3 sequence: CASSLGGRVAAEAFF. The CDR3 DNA is TGTGCCAGCAGTTTAGGTGGCAGGGTTGCCGCTGAAGCTTTCTTT.